This T cell receptor (beta chain) appears in the sequencing data of a study of T cell changes during pregnancy in multiple sclerosis. The data were produced by immunoSEQ multiplex PCR, yet TCRdb's version contains in-frame clones alone and is incomplete. The sample yields approximately 59,000 clones, 91% seen once. The CDR3 sequence is 15 residues long. V shed 2 bases and J 4 bases; nucleotides not matched to a gene: 7. Germline-derived CDR1 and CDR2 are SEHNR and FQNEAQ (reference sequence). The sequence derives from a female donor in good health, enrolled as a control in a pregnancy study. The gene calls are TRBV7-9 and TRBJ2-7; 8 positions match TRBD1. The sample consisted of peripheral blood, taken in the third trimester of pregnancy. Written as DNA, the CDR3 is TGTGCCAGCAGCTTACCCCTCGGGACAGGATACGAGCAGTACTTC. Its translation: CASSLPLGTGYEQYF. The complete variable domain, with remaining parts taken from reference TRBV7-9 and TRBJ2-7, reads DTGVSQNPRHKITKRGQNVTFRCDPISEHNRLYWYRQTLGQGPEFLTYFQNEAQLEKSRLLSDRFSAERPKGSFSTLEIQRTEQGDSAMYLCASSLPLGTGYEQYFGPGTRLTVT.